This entry describes one T cell receptor (beta chain). Its target is unknown. The TCRbeta library was prepared with unique molecular identifiers. TCRdb ran MiXCR on the PCR reads and lists one entry per CDR3 protein. Of 90,000 to 100,000 distinct CDR3 sequences in the sample, less than 25% were seen once. The sample originates from a study of T-cell reconstitution after alpha-beta-depleted transplantation in children. Overall study findings and caveats: Expanded clones from the graft, numbering several hundred, reportedly supplied alpha-beta T cells about two months after transplant. Some patients' high day-60 TCRbeta diversity was attributed to recipient cells surviving conditioning.

Looked up from germline, CDR1 is SQVTM and CDR2 is ANQGSEA. The CDR3 spans 12 residues. The V end was cut by 3 bases, the J end by 4 bases, with 9 bases between. This clonotype was obtained from a boy under 10 years old with acute lymphoblastic leukemia, due to receive a stem cell transplant. This chain connects TRBV29-1 to TRBJ1-1; D unresolved. The input for sequencing was PBMCs, taken before TCRalphabeta/CD19-depleted stem cell transplant. Written as DNA, the CDR3 is TGCAGCGTTGAGGTCAGAGTCACTGAAGCTTTCTTT. Its translation: CSVEVRVTEAFF. The full variable domain, with the rest looked up from reference TRBV29-1 and TRBJ1-1, is SAVISQKPSRDICQRGTSLTIQCQVDSQVTMMFWYRQQPGQSLTLIATANQGSEATYESGFVIDKFPISRPNLTFSTLTVSNMSPEDSSIYLCSVEVRVTEAFFGQGTRLTVV.